One sample yielded the 14 T cell receptor beta chains listed below, sequenced in a study of CD8+CD57+ T cells in acquired aplastic anemia. Genomic DNA templated the TCR beta VDJ and CDR3 profiling. TCRdb re-called the reads through MiXCR, storing one row per CDR3 protein. The repertoire holds some 410,000 distinct CDR3 sequences, with around 72% as singletons. Source material: sorted CD4+, CD8+, or CD8+CD57+ T cells (not recorded which) from PBMCs. The receptors shown here come from a human donor in good health, serving as a control.

In its sample, this clonotype was seen many times. The chain links TRBV7-9 to TRBJ2-1, with D tentatively TRBD2 (5 bases). The V gene lost 3 bases and the J gene lost 10 bases, with 13 bases spanning the gap. CDR1 and CDR2 (germline): SEHNR, FQNEAQ (reference sequence). This CDR3 is 13 amino acids long. CDR3 bases: TGTGCCAGCAGCTTTGCCTTGAGGGAGGAGCAGTTCTTC. The encoded protein is CASSFALREEQFF.

This clonotype was seen many times. The genes are TRBV3-2 and TRBJ2-7; TRBD1, the D gene given by the table, was not confirmed from the DNA. TRBV3-2 is reported as a pseudogene. CDR3 size: 14 residues. CDR3 sequence: CARGHTDGPYEQYF. CDR3 bases: TGTGCCAGAGGACACACAGACGGACCCTACGAGCAGTACTTC.

The chain is built from TRBV10-3 and TRBJ2-5, with a possible D match to TRBD1 (5 bases). The V gene's germline CDR1 is ENHRY and CDR2 SYGVKD. The CDR3 runs 16 residues. Trimming left V 3 bases short and J 0 bases short, with 14 bases between. CDR3 protein: CAISDSTGFNQETQYF. The CDR3 bases are TGTGCCATCAGTGATTCCACAGGCTTTAACCAAGAGACCCAGTACTTC.

This chain links TRBV2 with TRBJ2-5, with 9 bases matching TRBD2. The CDR3 loop spans 16 amino acids. Trimming at V came to 6 bases and at J to 1 base, leaving 9 bases not matched to a gene. Germline CDR1 SNHLY, CDR2 FYNNEI. The CDR3 spells CASSLQGLAGQETQYF. For the CDR3, the DNA is TGTGCCAGCAGCCTACAGGGACTAGCTGGCCAAGAGACCCAGTACTTC. The full variable domain, with the rest looked up from reference TRBV2 and TRBJ2-5, is EPEVTQTPSHQVTQMGQEVILRCVPISNHLYFYWYRQILGQKVEFLVSFYNNEISEKSEIFDDQFSVERPDGSNFTLKIRSTKLEDSAMYFCASSLQGLAGQETQYFGPGTRLLVL.

This clonotype showed up just once. A junction boundary mismatches the germline segment, possibly from a read error. The chain carries TRBV7-2 and TRBJ2-7; D possibly matches TRBD1 or TRBD2 (6 bases each). The DNA end lines up better with TRBJ2-5; the J call may be wrong. The CDR3 is made up of 14 amino acids. Germline loops: CDR1 SGHTA, CDR2 FQGNSA. CDR3 bases: TGTCCCAGCAGCGCGAGGGGGGTATCGGAGACCCAGTACTTC. Its translation: CPSSARGVSETQYF.

For this clonotype: Because it lacks the conserved phenylalanine or tryptophan at the end, this CDR3 is likely a read error. No DNA is shown, since the ends of the CDR3 on it are uncertain; the CDR3 is the one TCRdb lists. The chain has TRBV7-9 and TRBJ2-1. Germline CDR1 SEHNR, CDR2 FQNEAQ (reference sequence). From its first to its last residue, the CDR3 has 12 amino acids. CDR3 loop: CASSFTGNEHFS.

This clonotype was picked up a small number of times. V usage is TRBV7-7 and J usage is TRBJ2-5; 8 bases agree with TRBD1. CDR3 length: 12 residues. Germline V gives CDR1 SSHAT, CDR2 FNYEAQ (reference sequence). The CDR3 region is CASGQGGETQYF. As DNA, the CDR3 is TGTGCTAGCGGACAGGGAGGAGAGACCCAGTACTTC.

This clonotype has at least ten counts. The genes are TRBV7-8 and TRBJ2-3; TRBD2 matches at 8 bases. The junction had 8 bases not matched to a gene; V was cut back by 1 base and J by 8 bases. The germline V gene has CDR1 SGHVS and CDR2 FQNEAQ. The CDR3 spans 15 residues. The CDR3 region is CASSLETAAGGTQYF. For the CDR3, the DNA is TGTGCCAGCAGCTTAGAGACCGCCGCGGGAGGTACGCAGTATTTT.

J is TRBJ2-7 and V is TRBV7-2, with D perhaps TRBD1 or TRBD2 (6 bases each). This CDR3 is built from 16 residues. The germline CDR1 and CDR2 sequences are SGHTA and FQGNSA. Trimming removed 0 bases from V and 1 base from J, with 13 bases in between. In nucleotides, the CDR3 is TGTGCCAGCAGCTTAGCGTGGGGGGCTTTATCCTACGAGCAGTACTTC. Translated, it gives CASSLAWGALSYEQYF.

Remarks on this clonotype: A much larger clone is a single base away; this may be a read error. The missing conserved phenylalanine or tryptophan at the end of this CDR3 makes a read error likely. The rearrangement links TRBV6-2 or TRBV6-3 to TRBJ1-6; a weak D match, TRBD1 (5 bases). This CDR3 is 16 amino acids long. The V end was cut by 2 bases, the J end by 3 bases, with 11 bases between. The V gene's germline CDR1 is MNHEY and CDR2 SVGEGT. The DNA for the CDR3 is TGTGCCAGCAGTTACGCGGGACGGGGCTATAATTCACCCCTCCACTTA. It yields the protein CASSYAGRGYNSPLHL.

This clonotype has more than one count but fewer than ten. V usage is TRBV19 and J usage is TRBJ1-6, with D uncertain. The germline gives CDR1 LNHDA, CDR2 SQIVND (reference sequence). V was shortened by 5 bases and J by 8 bases, with 10 bases between the two germline ends. The CDR3 contains 13 residues. CDR3 region: CASSPGRDSPLHF. For the CDR3, the DNA is TGTGCCAGTAGTCCGGGAAGGGATTCACCCCTCCACTTT.

The genes are TRBV12-3 or TRBV12-4 and TRBJ1-1; no firm D call. The CDR3 extends over 14 amino acids. V lost 5 bases, J lost 1 base, and 11 bases lay in between. DNA for the CDR3: TGTGCCAGCAGTGCCGAAGTTGGGAACACTGAAGCTTTCTTT. It translates to CASSAEVGNTEAFF.

This clonotype was seen a single time. One end of the junction does not line up with germline, which may come from a read error. The chain is built from TRBV15 and TRBJ1-1; 7 bases line up with TRBD1. This CDR3 has 15 amino acids. Germline CDR1 reads LNHNV; CDR2 reads YYDKDF (reference sequence). In nucleotides, the CDR3 is TGTGCCACCAGCCCCCGGACAGGAGAGGGCGCTGATGCTTTCTTT. Encoded protein: CATSPRTGEGADAFF.

At least ten counts were recorded for this clonotype. V usage is TRBV7-2 and J usage is TRBJ2-5; 8 bases align to TRBD2. Germline loops: CDR1 SGHTA, CDR2 FQGNSA. The length of the CDR3 is 17 residues. V lost 5 bases, J lost 2 bases, and 13 bases stayed unmatched. The CDR3 DNA sequence: TGTGCCAGCAGCCCTCGCCGCCAGCGGGGGAAACAAGAGACCCAGTACTTC. Amino acids: CASSPRRQRGKQETQYF.